What follows are 32 T cell receptor beta chains derived from one specimen sequenced in a study of blood T cell repertoires in COVID-19. Sequencing used immunoSEQ multiplex PCR; TCRdb keeps in-frame clones, though not all of them. This sample has hundreds of thousands of clones, with over 80% found just once. Input material: peripheral blood. The receptors here all came from a woman under 30 with acute or convalescent COVID-19.

The V call is TRBV19, the J call TRBJ1-6, with D tentatively TRBD1 (5 bases). Trimming shortened V by 4 bases and J by 10 bases, and 11 bases separated the two germline ends. This CDR3 contains 13 residues. Germline V gene data show CDR1 as LNHDA and CDR2 as SQIVND (reference sequence). In nucleotides, the CDR3 is TGTGCCAGTAGTAGGGGGGGTGGATCACCCCTCCACTTT. It translates to CASSRGGGSPLHF.

The table lists this clone with a count of one. The V gene is TRBV18, the J gene TRBJ2-7; a weak D match, TRBD2 (5 bases). Germline V lookup: CDR1 KGHSH, CDR2 LQKENI. The CDR3 is made up of 16 amino acids. V was clipped by 3 bases and J by 7 bases, with 22 bases between them. The CDR3 spells CASSPIGGPSPWEQYF. As DNA, the CDR3 is TGTGCCAGCTCACCCATCGGCGGGCCATCCCCGTGGGAGCAGTACTTC.

The chain is built from TRBV5-1 and TRBJ1-1; 8 bases are shared with TRBD1. V trimming: 2 bases; J trimming: 6 bases; junction bases outside the gene matches: 3. Germline CDR1 SGHRS, CDR2 YFSETQ. This CDR3 region has 13 residues. The CDR3 is CASSFARGPEAFF. Written as DNA, the CDR3 is TGCGCCAGCAGCTTTGCCAGGGGGCCTGAAGCTTTCTTT.

The CDR3: CASSAGTSGTDTQYF. CDR3 DNA sequence: TGTGCCAGCAGTGCCGGGACTAGCGGGACAGATACGCAGTATTTT. The chain couples TRBV28 to TRBJ2-3, with 12 bases lining up with TRBD2. CDR1 and CDR2 (germline): MDHEN, SYDVKM. This CDR3 region has 15 residues. V was pared by 5 bases and J by 3 bases, with 3 bases of the junction left unmatched.

The chain carries TRBV2 and TRBJ1-2, with no clear D. The germline gives CDR1 SNHLY, CDR2 FYNNEI. The CDR3 is 14 amino acids. V dropped 5 bases and J dropped 3 bases, with 13 bases sitting between them. The CDR3: CASSPIRHDYGYTF. The CDR3, as DNA: TGTGCCAGCAGTCCGATAAGACACGACTATGGCTACACCTTC.

The rearrangement joins TRBV15 to TRBJ1-2, with 7 bases matching TRBD1. Germline V gene sequence: CDR1 LNHNV, CDR2 YYDKDF (reference sequence). The junction had 7 bases not matched to a gene; V was cut back by 5 bases and J by 10 bases. The CDR3 spans 12 residues. The CDR3 sequence is CATSRGGVLYTF. As DNA, the CDR3 is TGTGCCACCAGCCGAGGGGGCGTCCTCTACACCTTC.

The chain links TRBV7-9 to TRBJ1-1; D uncertain. CDR3 length: 11 amino acids. Trimming cost V 6 bases and J 6 bases, with 8 bases left between them. Looked up from germline, CDR1 is SEHNR and CDR2 is FQNEAQ (reference sequence). The CDR3 nucleotides are TGTGCCAGCAGTTTGTTCGCTGAAGCTTTCTTT. The encoded protein is CASSLFAEAFF. Combining the CDR3 with reference TRBV7-9 and TRBJ1-1 gives the whole variable domain DTGVSQNPRHKITKRGQNVTFRCDPISEHNRLYWYRQTLGQGPEFLTYFQNEAQLEKSRLLSDRFSAERPKGSFSTLEIQRTEQGDSAMYLCASSLFAEAFFGQGTRLTVV.

The V gene is TRBV7-2, the J gene TRBJ2-1; D ambiguous. CDR1 is SGHTA and CDR2 is FQGNSA in the germline V gene. V was trimmed by 5 bases and J by 9 bases, leaving 17 bases between them. This CDR3 comprises 14 residues. In DNA form, the CDR3 reads TGTGCCAGCAGCGGCCAAATTAGACTCGGTGAGCAGTTCTTC. Translating gives CASSGQIRLGEQFF.

V gene TRBV6-6 combines with J gene TRBJ1-5; no reliable D call. The CDR3 loop spans 16 amino acids. The ends were cut back, 0 bases at V and 4 bases at J, with 13 bases in the middle. CDR1 and CDR2 (germline): MNHNY, SVGAGI (reference sequence). As DNA, the CDR3 is TGTGCCAGCAGTTACTCTTGGGAGGGTAGAAATCAGCCCCAGCATTTT. Protein product: CASSYSWEGRNQPQHF.

The CDR3 spells CAIRLLPGGEGTEAFF. CDR3 sequence (DNA): TGTGCCATCCGTCTACTACCAGGGGGCGAGGGCACTGAAGCTTTCTTT. The genes are TRBV10-3 and TRBJ1-1; 8 positions match TRBD1. The CDR3 runs to 16 residues. The V segment lost 8 bases and the J segment 4 bases; nucleotides outside the gene matches: 15. Germline CDR1 reads ENHRY; CDR2 reads SYGVKD.

This chain links TRBV11-2 with TRBJ2-5; the match to TRBD2 covers 7 bases. From germline, CDR1 is SGHAT and CDR2 FQNNGV. V lost 2 bases, J lost 5 bases, and 5 bases stayed unmatched. The CDR3 is 14 amino acids. DNA of the CDR3: TGTGCCAGCAGCTTACGTTCCGGGAGGGAGACCCAGTACTTC. This encodes CASSLRSGRETQYF.

This chain connects TRBV7-3 to TRBJ1-2; 8 bases agree with TRBD1. V gave up 2 bases and J gave up 4 bases; unmatched junction bases: 3. This CDR3 is built from 14 residues. Per the germline V gene, CDR1 is SGHTA and CDR2 is FQGTGA. The CDR3 DNA is TGTGCCAGCAGCTTAGGACAGGGAGGCTATGGCTACACCTTC. This sequence encodes CASSLGQGGYGYTF.

The chain combines TRBV7-9 with TRBJ1-2; TRBD1 might be the D (5 bases). Per the germline V gene, CDR1 is SEHNR and CDR2 is FQNEAQ (reference sequence). V lost 5 bases, J lost 0 bases, and 13 bases lay in between. The CDR3 sequence is 15 residues long. In nucleotides, the CDR3 is TGTGCCAGCAGCCTAGGGGCAGAATCTAACTATGGCTACACCTTC. Its protein product is CASSLGAESNYGYTF.

This chain uses TRBV4-2 with TRBJ2-1, with 8 positions matching TRBD2. CDR3 length: 15 amino acids. Trimming took 5 bases from V and 7 from J; bases not matched to a gene: 10. Germline values: CDR1 LGHNA, CDR2 YNFKEQ. CDR3 protein: CASSGTSGGLNEQFF. The DNA for the CDR3 is TGTGCCAGCAGCGGAACGAGCGGGGGACTTAATGAGCAGTTCTTC.

The V gene is TRBV24-1, the J gene TRBJ1-2; 7 bases line up with TRBD1. V lost 3 bases, J lost 10 bases, and 10 bases stayed unmatched. CDR1 and CDR2 (germline): KGHDR, SFDVKD. This CDR3 spans 14 amino acids. The CDR3 here is CATSDPKPGTAYTF. CDR3 in DNA: TGTGCCACCAGTGATCCCAAACCCGGGACAGCCTACACCTTC.

This clone was seen once. The chain is built from TRBV6-4 and TRBJ1-1; 8 bases match TRBD1. The CDR3 is 15 residues long. V lost 6 bases, J lost 7 bases, and 13 bases stayed unmatched. CDR1 MRHNA and CDR2 SNTAGT come from the germline V gene. Written as DNA, the CDR3 is TGTGCCAGCAGACTTTCCGGGACAGGTCCTGGTGAAGCTTTCTTT. Residues: CASRLSGTGPGEAFF.

The J gene is TRBJ2-3, the V gene TRBV7-9; TRBD2 matches at 13 bases. The CDR3 is 19 amino acids. Trimming took 5 bases from V and 0 from J; bases not matched to a gene: 11. Germline V lookup: CDR1 SEHNR, CDR2 FQNEAQ (reference sequence). Here the CDR3 DNA reads TGTGCCAGCAGCCCCAGACTAGCGGGGGGATCCACTAGCACAGATACGCAGTATTTT. Its translation is CASSPRLAGGSTSTDTQYF.

The chain combines TRBV5-4 with TRBJ1-2; 7 nucleotides agree with TRBD1. Germline V lookup: CDR1 SGHNT, CDR2 YYREEE (reference sequence). This CDR3 is 18 amino acids long. After removal of 2 bases from V and 4 bases from J, the junction contained 17 bases not matched to a gene. The CDR3 sequence is CASSFGGSGQKGAYGYTF. The CDR3 DNA reads as TGTGCCAGCAGCTTTGGTGGATCGGGACAGAAGGGGGCCTATGGCTACACCTTC. Based on the CDR3 plus reference TRBV5-4 and TRBJ1-2, the full variable domain is ETGVTQSPTHLIKTRGQQVTLRCSSQSGHNTVSWYQQALGQGPQFIFQYYREEENGRGNFPPRFSGLQFPNYSSELNVNALELDDSALYLCASSFGGSGQKGAYGYTFGSGTRLTVV.

This chain uses TRBV29-1 with TRBJ1-1; D remains ambiguous. The CDR3 is 13 residues long. Germline values: CDR1 SQVTM, CDR2 ANQGSEA. Trimming shortened V by 4 bases and J by 4 bases, and 13 bases separated the two germline ends. The chain's CDR3 is CSVGRATGTEAFF. The CDR3 coding sequence is TGCAGCGTTGGGAGGGCGACGGGCACTGAAGCTTTCTTT.

The chain is built from TRBV28 and TRBJ1-2; D gene unclear. Germline CDR1 reads MDHEN; CDR2 reads SYDVKM. V was trimmed by 6 bases and J by 7 bases, leaving 12 bases between them. There are 12 residues in the CDR3. The CDR3 DNA reads TGTGCCAGCAGAGGCGGGGAGGGTGGCTACACCTTC. Its translation: CASRGGEGGYTF.

The rearrangement links TRBV2 to TRBJ1-5; TRBD1 matches 7 bases. The V and J ends lost 7 bases and 6 bases, in that order; junction bases with no gene match: 18. There are 17 residues in the CDR3. Germline CDR1 and CDR2: SNHLY and FYNNEI. In DNA, the CDR3 is TGTGCCAGCATCAAAGACAGGGCCCGGGATGGGCGTCAGCCCCAGCATTTT. Protein: CASIKDRARDGRQPQHF.

The CDR3 DNA reads as TGTGCCAGTAGTATTAATAGGGGCTCTGGAAACACCATATATTTT. Amino acids: CASSINRGSGNTIYF. This chain links TRBV19 with TRBJ1-3; D perhaps matches TRBD1 (5 bases). This CDR3 comprises 15 residues. With 3 bases removed from V and 0 bases from J, the gap between germline ends came to 9 bases. Looked up from germline, CDR1 is LNHDA and CDR2 is SQIVND (reference sequence).

CDR3 DNA sequence: TGTGCCAGTAGTATACAAGGACTAGCGGGGGGGCAATACGAGCAGTACTTC. Translated, it gives CASSIQGLAGGQYEQYF. The V gene is TRBV19, the J gene TRBJ2-7, with 15 bases fitting TRBD2. V lost 2 bases and J lost 4; bases outside the gene matches: 6. CDR1 is LNHDA, CDR2 SQIVND, per germline (reference sequence). CDR3 length: 17 residues.

The CDR3: CASSSRDSPNYEQYF. CDR3 nucleotide sequence: TGCGCCAGCAGCTCACGGGACAGCCCGAACTACGAGCAGTACTTC. The V and J genes are TRBV4-1 and TRBJ2-7; 7 positions match TRBD1. This CDR3 region has 15 residues. Germline assignment: CDR1 MGHRA and CDR2 YSYEKL. Trimming cost V 5 bases and J 3 bases; bases outside gene matches: 10.

This chain uses TRBV12-5 with TRBJ1-1; a possible D gene is TRBD1 (5 bases). Per germline, CDR1 LGHNT and CDR2 FRNRAP. The CDR3 is made up of 11 amino acids. Trimming took 6 bases from V and 8 from J, leaving 10 bases between them. In DNA form, the CDR3 reads TGTGCTAGTGGATGGACACTAGAAGCTTTCTTT. Amino acids: CASGWTLEAFF.

This clone occurred once. The rearrangement uses TRBV19 and TRBJ2-1; 8 bases align to TRBD2. There are 14 residues in the CDR3. Germline V gives CDR1 LNHDA, CDR2 SQIVND (reference sequence). Trimming removed 7 bases from V and 5 bases from J; junction bases left unmatched: 7. The CDR3 region has the DNA TGTGCCAGTAAAGAACTAGCGGCGAACAATGAGCAGTTCTTC. This gives the protein CASKELAANNEQFF.

The rearrangement uses TRBV7-9 and TRBJ1-1; no clear D. The germline gives CDR1 SEHNR, CDR2 FQNEAQ (reference sequence). Trimming took off 10 bases at V and 7 bases at J, with 10 bases between the two ends. The CDR3 runs to 10 residues. The CDR3 sequence: CATHLIEAFF. The CDR3 DNA reads as TGTGCCACCCACCTAATTGAAGCTTTCTTT.

The V gene is TRBV5-1, the J gene TRBJ1-3; no clear D. This CDR3 contains 15 residues. The V gene's germline CDR1 is SGHRS and CDR2 YFSETQ. V lost 6 bases and J lost 0, with 13 bases in between. For the CDR3, the DNA is TGCGCCAGCACGGAGGGTGGAGGCTCTGGAAACACCATATATTTT. Translated: CASTEGGGSGNTIYF.

The rearrangement links TRBV4-1 to TRBJ1-1; a weak D match, TRBD1 (5 bases). Germline V gene lookup returns CDR1 MGHRA and CDR2 YSYEKL. CDR3 size: 15 residues. V dropped 1 base and J dropped 1 base, with 10 bases sitting between them. CDR3 in amino acids: CASSQVDRQNTEAFF. The CDR3, as DNA: TGCGCCAGCAGCCAAGTTGACAGACAGAACACTGAAGCTTTCTTT.

This chain joins TRBV27 and TRBJ1-2, with 8 positions matching TRBD1. Germline CDR1 is MNHEY and CDR2 is SMNVEV (reference sequence). Unmatched junction bases numbered 7, after V lost 5 bases and J lost 5 bases. The CDR3 sequence is 14 residues long. The chain's CDR3 is CASSRAGGYYGYTF. The DNA for the CDR3 is TGTGCCAGCAGTAGGGCAGGGGGCTATTATGGCTACACCTTC.

This rearrangement joins TRBV5-8 to TRBJ2-7; TRBD1 matches at 8 bases. J lost 7 bases, V lost 4 bases, and 7 bases had no gene match. From germline, CDR1 is SGHTS and CDR2 YDEGEE. This CDR3 has 13 amino acids. The CDR3 DNA reads as TGTGCCAGCAGCCTTAGGACAGGGTGGGAGCAGTACTTC. Its protein product is CASSLRTGWEQYF.

The V call is TRBV5-1, the J call TRBJ1-2, with D unclear. V was trimmed by 0 bases and J by 7 bases, leaving 13 bases between them. The length of the CDR3 is 14 residues. Per germline, CDR1 SGHRS and CDR2 YFSETQ. The CDR3 is CASSLGQSASGYTF. The CDR3 region has the DNA TGCGCCAGCAGCTTGGGCCAGTCCGCCTCTGGCTACACCTTC.